Below, 26 T cell receptor beta chains from the same sample are listed, as sequenced in a study of CD8+CD57+ T cells in acquired aplastic anemia. CDR3 and TCR beta VDJ profiling relied on genomic DNA as the template. TCRdb re-called the reads with MiXCR, one entry per CDR3 protein. Among fewer than 250,000 distinct CDR3 sequences listed, roughly half were seen once. Sequenced sample: sorted CD4+, CD8+, or CD8+CD57+ T cells (not recorded which) from PBMCs. The source of these receptors is a human donor in good health, serving as a control.

This rearrangement joins TRBV5-1 to TRBJ2-7, with D possibly being TRBD2 (6 bases). The CDR3 runs to 13 residues. V lost 0 bases and J lost 6, with 10 bases in between. Germline V gene lookup returns CDR1 SGHRS and CDR2 YFSETQ. The CDR3 DNA sequence: TGCGCCAGCAGCTTGGATGGGGGGTCCGAGCAGTACGTC. Protein sequence: CASSLDGGSEQYV.

J is TRBJ2-5 and V is TRBV15, with 7 bases lining up with TRBD2. Germline CDR1 and CDR2: LNHNV and YYDKDF (reference sequence). The CDR3 covers 15 residues. The trim removed 0 bases at V and 2 bases at J, leaving 3 bases unmatched. The CDR3, as DNA: TGTGCCACCAGCAGAGATCGGGGGGAGCAAGAGACCCAGTACTTC. Protein product: CATSRDRGEQETQYF. The full variable domain, rest sourced from reference TRBV15 and TRBJ2-5, is DAMVIQNPRYQVTQFGKPVTLSCSQTLNHNVMYWYQQKSSQAPKLLFHYYDKDFNNEADTPDNFQSRRPNTSFCFLDIRSPGLGDTAMYLCATSRDRGEQETQYFGPGTRLLVL.

J is TRBJ2-5 and V is TRBV20-1; tentatively, D is TRBD1 (5 bases). From germline, CDR1 is DFQATT and CDR2 SNEGSKA (reference sequence). The CDR3 extends over 14 amino acids. V lost 0 bases and J lost 5, with 13 bases in between. The CDR3 sequence: CSARDWGRMETQYF. CDR3 sequence (DNA): TGCAGTGCTAGAGATTGGGGCAGAATGGAGACCCAGTACTTC.

The chain is built from TRBV19 and TRBJ2-7, with 9 bases aligning to TRBD2. Losses at the gene ends were 4 bases for V and 2 bases for J; bases not matched to a gene: 6. Germline loops: CDR1 LNHDA, CDR2 SQIVND (reference sequence). CDR3 length equals 15 residues. The CDR3 sequence is CASSTALAGAYEQYF. The CDR3 nucleotides read TGTGCCAGTAGTACCGCCTTAGCGGGAGCCTACGAGCAGTACTTC. Looking up the rest from reference TRBV19 and TRBJ2-7 gives the full variable domain: DGGITQSPKYLFRKEGQNVTLSCEQNLNHDAMYWYRQDPGQGLRLIYYSQIVNDFQKGDIAEGYSVSREKKESFPLTVTSAQKNPTAFYLCASSTALAGAYEQYFGPGTRLTVT.

In regard to this clonotype: This may arise from a read error, as a much more abundant clone is one base away. The rearrangement joins TRBV27 to TRBJ2-7; D tentatively fits TRBD1 or TRBD2 (5 bases each). Per the germline V gene, CDR1 is MNHEY and CDR2 is SMNVEV (reference sequence). The CDR3 length is 14 residues. The CDR3 loop is CTSIPLGGSYEQYF. The CDR3 DNA sequence: TGTACCAGCATCCCCCTTGGGGGCTCCTACGAGCAGTACTTC.

This clonotype turned up a few times. The J gene is TRBJ2-1, the V gene TRBV20-1; 10 bases fit TRBD2. This CDR3 is 15 amino acids long. CDR1 DFQATT and CDR2 SNEGSKA come from the germline V gene (reference sequence). V trimming: 3 bases; J trimming: 2 bases; junction bases outside the gene matches: 4. The CDR3 sequence: CSASASGGAYNEQFF. CDR3 coding DNA: TGCAGTGCTAGTGCAAGCGGGGGGGCCTACAATGAGCAGTTCTTC.

This clonotype turned up a few times. The chain has TRBV29-1 and TRBJ1-2, with 10 bases fitting TRBD1. V shed 7 bases and J 6 bases; nucleotides not matched to a gene: 8. From germline, CDR1 is SQVTM and CDR2 ANQGSEA. This CDR3 spans 13 amino acids. CDR3 region: CSAEPGQGNGYTF. In DNA, the CDR3 is TGCAGCGCCGAACCGGGACAGGGGAATGGCTACACCTTC. The entire variable domain, with the rest obtained from reference TRBV29-1 and TRBJ1-2, is as follows: SAVISQKPSRDICQRGTSLTIQCQVDSQVTMMFWYRQQPGQSLTLIATANQGSEATYESGFVIDKFPISRPNLTFSTLTVSNMSPEDSSIYLCSAEPGQGNGYTFGSGTRLTVV.

The J gene is TRBJ1-1, the V gene TRBV20-1, with D perhaps TRBD1 (5 bases). Trimming stripped 0 bases from V and 7 bases from J, with 24 bases between. Germline-derived CDR1 and CDR2 are DFQATT and SNEGSKA (reference sequence). There are 17 residues in the CDR3. The CDR3 DNA sequence: TGCAGTGCTAGAGATCTTGACTCCCGGATCCAGGGAAGTGAAGCTTTCTTT. Its protein product is CSARDLDSRIQGSEAFF.

Note on this clonotype: At one of its ends the junction is not consistent with the germline gene, which may arise from a read error. The gene calls are TRBV10-3 and TRBJ2-7, with 10 positions matching TRBD1. The germline CDR1 and CDR2 sequences are ENHRY and SYGVKD. The CDR3 runs 18 residues. CDR3 sequence: CASSSYRQGTGVSYEQYF. CDR3 DNA sequence: TGTGCCAGCAGTTCTTATCGACAGGGGACAGGGGTCTCCTACGAGCAGTACTTC.

The sample holds many counts of this clonotype. This chain links TRBV4-1 with TRBJ2-3, with 13 positions matching TRBD2. Germline values: CDR1 MGHRA, CDR2 YSYEKL. J was trimmed by 7 bases and V by 1 base; bases with no gene match: 2. This CDR3 spans 15 amino acids. CDR3 coding DNA: TGCGCCAGCAGCCAAGGACTAGCGGGGGGATATACGCAGTATTTT. It is translated as CASSQGLAGGYTQYF.

This clonotype was seen repeatedly, ten times or more. This chain joins TRBV9 and TRBJ2-7; D tentatively fits TRBD1 or TRBD2 (6 bases each). V lost 0 bases and J lost 0, with 10 bases in between. The germline V gene encodes CDR1 SGDLS and CDR2 YYNGEE. The CDR3 has 15 residues. The CDR3 reads CASSVATGASYEQYF. The CDR3, as DNA: TGTGCCAGCAGCGTAGCGACGGGGGCCTCCTACGAGCAGTACTTC.

The CDR3 DNA is TGCAGTGGAAGCGGGGTTGACGAGCAGTACTTC. This codes for CSGSGVDEQYF. The chain combines TRBV20-1 with TRBJ2-7; TRBD2 matches 7 bases. This CDR3 has 11 residues. With V trimmed by 7 bases and J by 5 bases, 5 bases remained unmatched. CDR1 and CDR2 (germline): DFQATT, SNEGSKA (reference sequence).

The chain links TRBV19 to TRBJ2-3; 11 nucleotides line up with TRBD2. CDR1 LNHDA and CDR2 SQIVND come from the germline V gene (reference sequence). The CDR3 is made up of 16 amino acids. Here the CDR3 reads CAKNNRLAGMQDTQYF. In DNA, the CDR3 is TGTGCAAAAAATAACCGACTAGCGGGGATGCAGGATACGCAGTATTTT.

The genes are TRBV7-9 and TRBJ2-7; maybe TRBD2 (6 bases). This CDR3 comprises 16 residues. The germline V gene encodes CDR1 SEHNR and CDR2 FQNEAQ (reference sequence). V was trimmed by 5 bases and J by 2 bases, leaving 19 bases between them. The CDR3, as DNA: TGTGCCAGCAGCGTCACGCGGGGCAAGGGGCCCTACGAGCAGTACTTC. It is translated as CASSVTRGKGPYEQYF.

The chain recombines TRBV15 with TRBJ2-1; possible D gene TRBD2, 5 bases. Germline V gene lookup returns CDR1 LNHNV and CDR2 YYDKDF (reference sequence). Trimming removed 0 bases from V and 9 bases from J, with 18 bases in between. The CDR3 extends over 16 amino acids. In nucleotides, the CDR3 is TGTGCCACCAGCAGAGATGTGGGTCCTAGGAGGAGTGAGCAGTTCTTC. Translation: CATSRDVGPRRSEQFF.

The V call is TRBV12-3 or TRBV12-4, the J call TRBJ2-7, with D possibly being TRBD1 (5 bases). This CDR3 has 13 amino acids. V lost 6 bases and J 2 bases, leaving 11 bases between the germline ends. The DNA for the CDR3 is TGTGCCAGCAGCTCGGACATGACCTACGAGCAGTACTTC. Its translation is CASSSDMTYEQYF.

V usage is TRBV6-6 and J usage is TRBJ2-7; 7 bases agree with TRBD1. The length of the CDR3 is 15 residues. V lost 2 bases, J lost 3 bases, and 7 bases stayed unmatched. The V gene's germline CDR1 is MNHNY and CDR2 SVGAGI (reference sequence). The CDR3 DNA sequence: TGTGCCAGCAGTTACAAAAAACAGGGGAGCTACGAGCAGTACTTC. As protein: CASSYKKQGSYEQYF.

With respect to this clonotype: Without the conserved terminal phenylalanine or tryptophan, this CDR3 likely stems from a read error. No DNA is shown, since the ends of the CDR3 on it are uncertain; the CDR3 is the one TCRdb lists. The chain uses TRBV19 and TRBJ1-1; the table's D gene call, TRBD1, was not cross checked with the DNA. The germline CDR1 and CDR2 sequences are LNHDA and SQIVND (reference sequence). The CDR3 is made up of 9 amino acids, end residues included. CDR3 sequence: CASSATGGA.

This clonotype was recorded at least ten times. The gene calls are TRBV28 and TRBJ2-7; 7 bases map to TRBD1. The V and J ends lost 3 bases and 3 bases, in that order; junction bases with no gene match: 2. CDR1 is MDHEN, CDR2 SYDVKM, per germline. CDR3 size: 13 residues. CDR3 loop: CASSFGQDYEQYF. CDR3 sequence (DNA): TGTGCCAGCAGTTTCGGACAGGACTACGAGCAGTACTTC.

At least ten counts were recorded for this clonotype. This sequence joins TRBV28 and TRBJ1-2; D gene ambiguous. V shed 8 bases and J shed 0 bases, with 22 bases lying between them. The CDR3 covers 17 residues. Germline values: CDR1 MDHEN, CDR2 SYDVKM. The CDR3 DNA reads as TGTGCCAGCGGATTCGCGGATCCACTTCAAGCTAACTATGGCTACACCTTC. Protein product: CASGFADPLQANYGYTF.

This clonotype was picked up many times. The rearrangement links TRBV7-3 to TRBJ2-5; 8 bases align to TRBD1. The germline V gene encodes CDR1 SGHTA and CDR2 FQGTGA. The CDR3 covers 15 residues. V dropped 2 bases and J dropped 4; count of bases not matched to a gene: 6. The CDR3 reads CASSLGGTGRETQYF. The CDR3 DNA reads TGTGCCAGCAGCTTAGGGGGGACAGGAAGAGAGACCCAGTACTTC.

This chain connects TRBV19 to TRBJ2-4, with a weak D call TRBD1 (6 bases). The CDR3 is 13 amino acids. Trimming pared 6 bases from V and 6 bases from J, leaving 12 bases between. Germline values: CDR1 LNHDA, CDR2 SQIVND (reference sequence). This CDR3 reads CASSPQGTNIQYF. The CDR3 DNA follows: TGTGCCAGTAGCCCCCAGGGGACAAACATTCAGTACTTC. Looking up the rest from reference TRBV19 and TRBJ2-4 gives the full variable domain: DGGITQSPKYLFRKEGQNVTLSCEQNLNHDAMYWYRQDPGQGLRLIYYSQIVNDFQKGDIAEGYSVSREKKESFPLTVTSAQKNPTAFYLCASSPQGTNIQYFGAGTRLSVL.

The genes are TRBV29-1 and TRBJ2-3; D gene unclear. CDR3 length: 11 residues. Trimming took off 6 bases at V and 3 bases at J, with 7 bases between the two ends. Germline CDR1 SQVTM, CDR2 ANQGSEA. DNA for the CDR3: TGCAGCGTCCAGGTTACAGATACGCAGTATTTT. Translating it yields CSVQVTDTQYF.

The chain combines TRBV10-3 with TRBJ1-2; D perhaps matches TRBD1 (5 bases). The CDR3 consists of 13 residues. V was pared by 3 bases and J by 4 bases, with 9 bases between. CDR1 ENHRY and CDR2 SYGVKD come from the germline V gene. Here the CDR3 DNA reads TGTGCCATCAGTGATAAAGGGGCCTATGGCTACACCTTC. Protein product: CAISDKGAYGYTF.

This clonotype came up once. A read error may be the cause here, since a much bigger clone is one base away. Given the absence of the conserved phenylalanine or tryptophan at the CDR3 end, a read error is likely. J is TRBJ1-2 and V is TRBV6-6; tentatively, D is TRBD1 (5 bases). The CDR3 covers 18 residues. Germline V gene sequence: CDR1 MNHNY, CDR2 SVGAGI (reference sequence). Trimming shortened V by 3 bases and J by 0 bases, and 20 bases separated the two germline ends. The CDR3 loop reads CASSYGSGTGTANYGYTL. CDR3 DNA: TGTGCCAGCAGTTATGGCTCAGGGACGGGGACCGCTAACTATGGCTACACCCTC.

The rearrangement links TRBV12-3 or TRBV12-4 to TRBJ1-5; possible D gene TRBD1, 6 bases. The CDR3 runs to 17 residues. V gave up 2 bases and J gave up 2 bases, with 16 bases separating them. CDR3 sequence: CASSLRGGGLGNQPQHF. The CDR3 nucleotides are TGTGCCAGCAGTTTAAGGGGGGGGGGTTTGGGCAATCAGCCCCAGCATTTT.